This T cell receptor (beta chain) was recorded in a study of shared clonotypes between healthy human individuals. Whole-study results and caveats: Naive CD4 clonotypes were shared across a few donors at approximately 5.3%.

Germline V gene sequence: CDR1 SGHDN, CDR2 FVKESK. With 1 base removed from V and 2 bases from J, the gap between germline ends came to 12 bases. This CDR3 is built from 15 residues. As concerns this clone: Its specificity is not known.

Genomic DNA belonging to each subset was distributed in equal measure over several immunoSEQ plates. Sequencing used immunoSEQ multiplex PCR; TCRdb keeps in-frame clones, though not all of them. The repertoire holds 2.3 million or so clones, with 93% as singletons. The source of this sequence is a man aged 18 to 30 in good health. Some clones in this sample may be carry-over from other donors' samples. The chain couples TRBV14 to TRBJ2-7; tentatively, D is TRBD1 (5 bases). Sample: naive CD4+ T cells from PBMCs. Subset given: CD45RA+ positively selected. CDR3 protein: CASSQGRGLAYEQYF. The CDR3 DNA follows: TGTGCCAGCAGCCAAGGAAGGGGTCTCGCCTACGAGCAGTACTTC.